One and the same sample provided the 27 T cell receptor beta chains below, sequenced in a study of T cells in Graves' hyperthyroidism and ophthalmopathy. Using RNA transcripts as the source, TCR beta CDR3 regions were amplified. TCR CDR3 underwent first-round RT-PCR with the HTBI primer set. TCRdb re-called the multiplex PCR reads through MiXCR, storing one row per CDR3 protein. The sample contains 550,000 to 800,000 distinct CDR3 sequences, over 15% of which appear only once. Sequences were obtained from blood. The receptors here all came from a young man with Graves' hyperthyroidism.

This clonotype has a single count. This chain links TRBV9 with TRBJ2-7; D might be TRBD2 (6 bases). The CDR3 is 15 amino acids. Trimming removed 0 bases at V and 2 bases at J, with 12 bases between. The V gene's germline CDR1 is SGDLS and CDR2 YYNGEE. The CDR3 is CASSVAPGATYEQYF. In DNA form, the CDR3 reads TGTGCCAGCAGCGTAGCCCCGGGAGCGACCTACGAGCAGTACTTC. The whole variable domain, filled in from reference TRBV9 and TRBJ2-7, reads DSGVTQTPKHLITATGQRVTLRCSPRSGDLSVYWYQQSLDQGLQFLIQYYNGEERAKGNILERFSAQQFPDLHSELNLSSLELGDSALYFCASSVAPGATYEQYFGPGTRLTVT.

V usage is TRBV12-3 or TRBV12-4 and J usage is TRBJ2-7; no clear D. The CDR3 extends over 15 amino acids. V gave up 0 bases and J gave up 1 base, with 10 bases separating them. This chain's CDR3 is CASSLASSGSYEQYF. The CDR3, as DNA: TGTGCCAGCAGTTTAGCTTCTAGTGGGTCCTACGAGCAGTACTTC.

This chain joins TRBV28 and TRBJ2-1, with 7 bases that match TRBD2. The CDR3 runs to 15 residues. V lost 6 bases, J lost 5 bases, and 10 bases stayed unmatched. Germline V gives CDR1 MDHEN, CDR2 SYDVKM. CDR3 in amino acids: CASSREAGTDNEQFF. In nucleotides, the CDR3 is TGTGCCAGCAGCCGAGAAGCGGGAACCGACAATGAGCAGTTCTTC.

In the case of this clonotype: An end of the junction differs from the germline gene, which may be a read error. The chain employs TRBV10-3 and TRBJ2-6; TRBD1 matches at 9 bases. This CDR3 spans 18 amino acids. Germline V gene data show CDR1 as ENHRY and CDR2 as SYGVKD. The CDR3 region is CASSYESGTGSGANVLTF. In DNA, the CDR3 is TGTGCCAGCAGTTACGAATCCGGGACAGGGTCTGGGGCCAACGTCCTGACTTTC.

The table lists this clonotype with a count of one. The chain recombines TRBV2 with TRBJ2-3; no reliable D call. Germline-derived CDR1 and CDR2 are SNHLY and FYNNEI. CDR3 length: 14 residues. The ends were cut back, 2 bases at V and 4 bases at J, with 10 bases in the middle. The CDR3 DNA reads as TGTGCCAGCAGTGAATGGGTAATCGCAGATACGCAGTATTTT. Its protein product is CASSEWVIADTQYF.

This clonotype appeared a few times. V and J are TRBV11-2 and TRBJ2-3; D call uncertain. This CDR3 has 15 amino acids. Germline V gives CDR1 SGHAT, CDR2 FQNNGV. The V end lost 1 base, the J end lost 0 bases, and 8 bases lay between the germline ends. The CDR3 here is CASSLGVLSTDTQYF. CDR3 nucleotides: TGTGCCAGCAGCTTAGGGGTTCTTAGCACAGATACGCAGTATTTT.

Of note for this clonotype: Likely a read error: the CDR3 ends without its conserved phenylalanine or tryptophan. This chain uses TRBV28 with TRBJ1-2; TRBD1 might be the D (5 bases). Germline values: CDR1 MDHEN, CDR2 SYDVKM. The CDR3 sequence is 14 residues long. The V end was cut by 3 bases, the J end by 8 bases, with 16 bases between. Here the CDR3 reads CASSLAGSAEGYTL. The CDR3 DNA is TGTGCCAGCAGTTTGGCAGGGTCAGCGGAGGGCTACACCCTC.

CDR3 loop: CASSPEGQAHTGELFF. For the CDR3, the DNA is TGTGCCAGCTCACCGGAGGGACAGGCGCACACCGGGGAGCTGTTTTTT. V is TRBV18 and J is TRBJ2-2; TRBD1 matches 8 bases. The CDR3 length is 16 residues. V gave up 3 bases and J gave up 3 bases; unmatched junction bases: 6. From germline, CDR1 is KGHSH and CDR2 LQKENI.

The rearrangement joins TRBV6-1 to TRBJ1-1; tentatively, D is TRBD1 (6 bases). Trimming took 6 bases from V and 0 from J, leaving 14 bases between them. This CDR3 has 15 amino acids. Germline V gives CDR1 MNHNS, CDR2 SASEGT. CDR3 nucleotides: TGTGCCAGCAGCCACTTAAGGGGGATGAACACTGAAGCTTTCTTT. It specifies CASSHLRGMNTEAFF.

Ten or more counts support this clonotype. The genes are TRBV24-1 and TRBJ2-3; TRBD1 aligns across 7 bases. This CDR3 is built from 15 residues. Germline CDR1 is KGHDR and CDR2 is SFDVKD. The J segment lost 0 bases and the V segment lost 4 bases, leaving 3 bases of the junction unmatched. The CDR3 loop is CATSDSDRSTDTQYF. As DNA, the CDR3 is TGTGCCACCAGTGACTCGGACAGGAGCACAGATACGCAGTATTTT.

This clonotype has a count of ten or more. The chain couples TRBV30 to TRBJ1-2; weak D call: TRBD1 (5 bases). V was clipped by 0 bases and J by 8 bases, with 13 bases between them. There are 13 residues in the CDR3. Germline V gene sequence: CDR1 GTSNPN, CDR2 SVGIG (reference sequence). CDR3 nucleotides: TGTGCCTGGAGTGTACTTACAGGACGAGGCTACACCTTC. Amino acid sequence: CAWSVLTGRGYTF.

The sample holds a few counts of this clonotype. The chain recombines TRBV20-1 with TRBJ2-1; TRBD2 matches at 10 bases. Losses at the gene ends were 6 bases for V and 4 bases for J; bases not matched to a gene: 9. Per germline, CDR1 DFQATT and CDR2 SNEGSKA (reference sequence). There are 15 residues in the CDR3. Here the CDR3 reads CSAARGTSVYNEQFF. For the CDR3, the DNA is TGCAGTGCAGCCCGGGGGACTAGCGTTTACAATGAGCAGTTCTTC.

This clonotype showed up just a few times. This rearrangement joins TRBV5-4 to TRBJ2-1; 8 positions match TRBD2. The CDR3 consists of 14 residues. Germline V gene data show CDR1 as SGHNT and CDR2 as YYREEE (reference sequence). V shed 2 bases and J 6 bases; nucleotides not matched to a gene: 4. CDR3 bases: TGTGCCAGCAGCTTACCGGGACTAGTCAATGAGCAGTTCTTC. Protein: CASSLPGLVNEQFF.

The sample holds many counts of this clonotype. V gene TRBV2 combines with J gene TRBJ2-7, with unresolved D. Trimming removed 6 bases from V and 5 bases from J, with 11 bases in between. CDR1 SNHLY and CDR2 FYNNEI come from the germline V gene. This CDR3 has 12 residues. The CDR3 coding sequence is TGTGCCAGCAGGGACCTTGGAGACGAGCAGTACTTC. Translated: CASRDLGDEQYF.

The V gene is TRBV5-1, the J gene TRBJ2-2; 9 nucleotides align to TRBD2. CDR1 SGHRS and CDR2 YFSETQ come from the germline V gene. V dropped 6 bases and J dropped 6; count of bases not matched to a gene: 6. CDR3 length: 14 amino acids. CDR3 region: CASIPAGGSGELFF. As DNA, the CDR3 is TGCGCCAGCATCCCAGCGGGAGGCTCCGGGGAGCTGTTTTTT.

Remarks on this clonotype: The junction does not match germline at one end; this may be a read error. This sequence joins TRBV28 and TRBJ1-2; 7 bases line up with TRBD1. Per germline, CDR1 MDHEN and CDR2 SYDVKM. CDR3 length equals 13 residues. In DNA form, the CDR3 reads TGTGCCAGCAGAGAAGGGGGCAACTATGGCTGCACCTTC. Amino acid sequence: CASREGGNYGCTF.

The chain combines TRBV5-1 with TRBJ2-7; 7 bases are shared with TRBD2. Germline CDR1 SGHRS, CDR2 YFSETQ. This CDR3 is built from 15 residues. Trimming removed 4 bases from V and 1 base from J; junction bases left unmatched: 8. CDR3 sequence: CASSPGGTGSYEQYF. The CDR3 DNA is TGCGCCAGCAGCCCCGGGGGGACGGGTTCCTACGAGCAGTACTTC.

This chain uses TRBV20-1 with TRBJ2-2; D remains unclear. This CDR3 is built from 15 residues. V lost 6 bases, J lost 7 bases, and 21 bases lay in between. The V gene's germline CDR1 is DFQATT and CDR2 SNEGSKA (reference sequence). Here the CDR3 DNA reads TGCAGTGCCAATGCCCTTAAGGGATGGGGCGGGGAGCTGTTTTTT. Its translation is CSANALKGWGGELFF.

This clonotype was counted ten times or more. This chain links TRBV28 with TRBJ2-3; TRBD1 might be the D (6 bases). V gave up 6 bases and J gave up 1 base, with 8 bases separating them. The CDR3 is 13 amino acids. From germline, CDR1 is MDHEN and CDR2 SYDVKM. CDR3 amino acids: CASRDSGTDTQYF. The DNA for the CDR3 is TGTGCCAGCAGGGACAGCGGCACAGATACGCAGTATTTT. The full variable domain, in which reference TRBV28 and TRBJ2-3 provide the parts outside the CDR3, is DVKVTQSSRYLVKRTGEKVFLECVQDMDHENMFWYRQDPGLGLRLIYFSYDVKMKEKGDIPEGYSVSREKKERFSLILESASTNQTSMYLCASRDSGTDTQYFGPGTRLTVL.

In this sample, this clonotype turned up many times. Here the CDR3 DNA reads TGTGCCAGCAGCTTAGTTGCTGGAGATGGCTCCTACGAGCAGTACTTC. It yields the protein CASSLVAGDGSYEQYF. The chain couples TRBV11-3 to TRBJ2-7; no definite D call. This CDR3 is built from 16 residues. The germline gives CDR1 SGHNT, CDR2 YENEEA. Trimming removed 1 base at V and 0 bases at J, with 13 bases between.

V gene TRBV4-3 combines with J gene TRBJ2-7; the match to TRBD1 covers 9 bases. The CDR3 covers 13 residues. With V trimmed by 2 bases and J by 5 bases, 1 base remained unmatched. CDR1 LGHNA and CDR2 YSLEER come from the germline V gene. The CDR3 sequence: CASSQWTGDEQYF. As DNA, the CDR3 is TGCGCCAGCAGCCAATGGACAGGGGACGAGCAGTACTTC.

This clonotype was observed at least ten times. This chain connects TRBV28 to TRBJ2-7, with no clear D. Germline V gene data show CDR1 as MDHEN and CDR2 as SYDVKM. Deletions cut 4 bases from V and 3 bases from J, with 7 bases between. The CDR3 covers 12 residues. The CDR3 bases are TGTGCCAGCAGTTCCCTACACTACGAGCAGTACTTC. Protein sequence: CASSSLHYEQYF. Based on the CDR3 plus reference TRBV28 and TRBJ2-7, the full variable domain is DVKVTQSSRYLVKRTGEKVFLECVQDMDHENMFWYRQDPGLGLRLIYFSYDVKMKEKGDIPEGYSVSREKKERFSLILESASTNQTSMYLCASSSLHYEQYFGPGTRLTVT.

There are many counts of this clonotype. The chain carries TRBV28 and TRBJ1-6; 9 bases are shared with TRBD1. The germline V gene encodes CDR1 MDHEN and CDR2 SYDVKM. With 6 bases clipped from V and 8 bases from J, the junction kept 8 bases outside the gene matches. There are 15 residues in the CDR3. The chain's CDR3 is CASRQPGTGYSPLHF. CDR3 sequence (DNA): TGTGCCAGCAGGCAGCCCGGGACAGGGTATTCACCCCTCCACTTT.

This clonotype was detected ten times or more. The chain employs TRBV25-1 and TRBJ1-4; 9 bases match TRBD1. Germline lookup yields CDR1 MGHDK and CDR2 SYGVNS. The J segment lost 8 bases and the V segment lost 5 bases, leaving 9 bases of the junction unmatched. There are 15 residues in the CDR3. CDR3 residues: CASSLGGQGGEKLFF. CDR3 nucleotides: TGTGCCAGCAGTCTTGGGGGACAGGGAGGAGAAAAACTGTTTTTT. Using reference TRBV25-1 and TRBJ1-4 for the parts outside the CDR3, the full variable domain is EADIYQTPRYLVIGTGKKITLECSQTMGHDKMYWYQQDPGMELHLIHYSYGVNSTEKGDLSSESTVSRIRTEHFPLTLESARPSHTSQYLCASSLGGQGGEKLFFGSGTQLSVL.

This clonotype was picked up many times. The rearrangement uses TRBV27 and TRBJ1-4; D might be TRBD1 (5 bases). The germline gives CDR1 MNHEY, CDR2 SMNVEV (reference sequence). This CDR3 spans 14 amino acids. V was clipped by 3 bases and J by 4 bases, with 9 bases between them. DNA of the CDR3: TGTGCCAGCAGTTTGCAGGGCTATAATGAAAAACTGTTTTTT. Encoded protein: CASSLQGYNEKLFF. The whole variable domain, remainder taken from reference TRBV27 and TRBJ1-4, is EAQVTQNPRYLITVTGKKLTVTCSQNMNHEYMSWYRQDPGLGLRQIYYSMNVEVTDKGDVPEGYKVSRKEKRNFPLILESPSPNQTSLYFCASSLQGYNEKLFFGSGTQLSVL.

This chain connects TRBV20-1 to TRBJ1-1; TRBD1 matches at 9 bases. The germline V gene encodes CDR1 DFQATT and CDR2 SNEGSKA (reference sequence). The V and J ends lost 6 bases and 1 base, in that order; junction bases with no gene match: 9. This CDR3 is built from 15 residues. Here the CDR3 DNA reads TGCAGTGCCACAGGGGGCTGGCTTGGGAACACTGAAGCTTTCTTT. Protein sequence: CSATGGWLGNTEAFF.

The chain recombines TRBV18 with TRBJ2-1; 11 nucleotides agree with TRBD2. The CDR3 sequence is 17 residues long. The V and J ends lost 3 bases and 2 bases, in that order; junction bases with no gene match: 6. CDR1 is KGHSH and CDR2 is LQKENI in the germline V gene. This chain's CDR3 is CASSPRLSGRAYNEQFF. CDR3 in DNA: TGTGCCAGCTCACCCAGACTTAGCGGGAGGGCCTACAATGAGCAGTTCTTC.